This note documents a single T cell receptor (beta chain) sequence. CDR3 length: 14 residues. CDR1 is MNHEY, CDR2 SMNVEV, per germline (reference sequence). Trimming stripped 6 bases from V and 4 bases from J, with 16 bases between. Sample donors were healthy Caucasian individuals that came from Russia, aged about 6 to 95. These data originate in a study of blood T cells in healthy people across ages. The second PCR ran about 6 to 12 cycles with a sample-barcoded 5' primer and J-beta primers. Each CDR3 protein gets one entry after TCRdb re-called the 5' RACE reads with MiXCR. The sample shows more than 450,000 distinct CDR3 sequences, about 29% of them seen only once. The sample was also linked to a second study, of T cells of mothers and their children.

The clonotype originates from a boy between 2 and 10 years old in good health. This chain connects TRBV27 to TRBJ2-7; TRBD1 or TRBD2 may be the D gene (5 bases each). Sequenced sample: blood. The CDR3, as DNA: TGTGCCAGCAGACTAACCGGGACGGGATACGAGCAGTACTTC. Protein product: CASRLTGTGYEQYF.